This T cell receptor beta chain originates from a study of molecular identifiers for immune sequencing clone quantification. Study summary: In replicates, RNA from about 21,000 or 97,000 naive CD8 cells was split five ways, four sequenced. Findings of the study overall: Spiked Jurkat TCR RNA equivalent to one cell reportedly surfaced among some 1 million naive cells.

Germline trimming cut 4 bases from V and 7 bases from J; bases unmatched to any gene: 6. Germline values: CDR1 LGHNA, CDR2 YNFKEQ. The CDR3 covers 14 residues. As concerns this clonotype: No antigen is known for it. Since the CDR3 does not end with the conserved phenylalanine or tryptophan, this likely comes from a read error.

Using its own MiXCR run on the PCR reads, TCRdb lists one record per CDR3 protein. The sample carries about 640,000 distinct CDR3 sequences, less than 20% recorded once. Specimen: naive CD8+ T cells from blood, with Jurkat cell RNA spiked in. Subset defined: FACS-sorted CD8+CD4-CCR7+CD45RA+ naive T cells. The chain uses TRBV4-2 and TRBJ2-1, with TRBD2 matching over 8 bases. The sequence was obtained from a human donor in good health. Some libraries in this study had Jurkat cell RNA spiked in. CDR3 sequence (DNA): TGTGCCAGCAGCCCGGGGAGCGGGAGAAATGAGCAGTTCCTC. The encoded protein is CASSPGSGRNEQFL.